This T cell receptor (beta chain) originates from a study of cytotoxic CD8 clonotypes in ibrutinib-treated CLL. Using immunoSEQ multiplex PCR, the repertoire was profiled, and TCRdb retains in-frame clones only, with some absent. In the table there are about 200,000 clones, roughly 72% of which are singletons. This clone was counted only a few times. Sequencing used PBMCs, obtained after 24 months of ibrutinib treatment. The receptor was isolated from a human donor with chronic lymphocytic leukemia.

CDR3 bases: TGCGCCAGCAGTGTCGCGGGAGGAGATACGCAGTATTTT. It yields the protein CASSVAGGDTQYF. This rearrangement joins TRBV10-1 to TRBJ2-3, with TRBD2 matching over 8 bases. Germline lookup yields CDR1 WNHNN and CDR2 SYGVQD (reference sequence). The V segment lost 4 bases and the J segment 5 bases; nucleotides outside the gene matches: 2. CDR3 length equals 13 residues.